Each of the 23 T cell receptor beta chains below was sequenced from the same sample in a study of blood T cell repertoires in COVID-19. Some clones are missing from TCRdb's copy, which holds only in-frame ones; the method was immunoSEQ multiplex PCR. The sample yields about 210,000 clones, about 83% seen once. The sample consisted of peripheral blood. Source of these receptors: a man aged 50 or older with active or convalescent COVID-19.

The chain is built from TRBV6-5 and TRBJ2-3; 7 bases map to TRBD2. The germline V gene has CDR1 MNHEY and CDR2 SVGAGI. V dropped 2 bases and J dropped 12; count of bases not matched to a gene: 5. This CDR3 has 12 amino acids. CDR3 sequence: CASSYVEGLQYF. DNA for the CDR3: TGTGCCAGCAGTTACGTTGAGGGACTACAGTATTTT.

The genes are TRBV28 and TRBJ1-3; 12 positions match TRBD1. After removal of 3 bases from V and 1 base from J, the junction contained 7 bases not matched to a gene. Germline V CDR1 and CDR2: MDHEN, SYDVKM. This CDR3 has 18 residues. The CDR3 nucleotides read TGTGCCAGCAGTTTCACCGGGACAGGGGGCAATTCTGGAAACACCATATATTTT. Translation: CASSFTGTGGNSGNTIYF.

This clone was found once. The rearrangement uses TRBV30 and TRBJ1-4, with 8 bases that match TRBD1. Germline V gene lookup returns CDR1 GTSNPN and CDR2 SVGIG (reference sequence). V was clipped by 3 bases and J by 7 bases; unmatched bases: 10. This CDR3 contains 15 residues. The CDR3 coding sequence is TGTGCCTGGAGCCCTAGGACAGGGAGAGGTGAAAAACTGTTTTTT. Protein: CAWSPRTGRGEKLFF.

This clone has just one count. This sequence joins TRBV5-4 and TRBJ2-3; 8 nucleotides agree with TRBD2. This CDR3 comprises 15 residues. Germline V gives CDR1 SGHNT, CDR2 YYREEE (reference sequence). V shed 0 bases, J shed 4 bases, and the junction held 4 bases outside the gene matches. The CDR3 loop is CASSLVREVADTQYF. The CDR3, as DNA: TGTGCCAGCAGCTTGGTGCGGGAGGTGGCAGATACGCAGTATTTT.

This chain's CDR3 is CASRITGGPGELFF. As DNA, the CDR3 is TGTGCCAGTAGGATCACAGGGGGCCCCGGGGAGCTGTTTTTT. The chain combines TRBV19 with TRBJ2-2, with 9 bases identical to TRBD1. The CDR3 is made up of 14 amino acids. V trimming: 6 bases; J trimming: 6 bases; junction bases outside the gene matches: 5. Germline-derived CDR1 and CDR2 are LNHDA and SQIVND (reference sequence).

The chain uses TRBV9 and TRBJ2-3; D is perhaps TRBD1 (5 bases). Germline V gene sequence: CDR1 SGDLS, CDR2 YYNGEE. V dropped 3 bases and J dropped 5 bases, with 10 bases sitting between them. The CDR3 runs to 13 residues. CDR3 sequence reads: CASSALTGDTQYF. The CDR3 region has the DNA TGTGCCAGCAGCGCGCTTACAGGAGATACGCAGTATTTT. Full variable domain (rest looked up from reference TRBV9 and TRBJ2-3): DSGVTQTPKHLITATGQRVTLRCSPRSGDLSVYWYQQSLDQGLQFLIQYYNGEERAKGNILERFSAQQFPDLHSELNLSSLELGDSALYFCASSALTGDTQYFGPGTRLTVL.

This clone was seen once. V gene TRBV9 combines with J gene TRBJ1-6; the match to TRBD1 covers 7 bases. Germline V CDR1 and CDR2: SGDLS, YYNGEE. V was pared by 2 bases and J by 6 bases, with 5 bases of the junction left unmatched. The CDR3 is 15 amino acids. In DNA form, the CDR3 reads TGTGCCAGCAGCGTTCGGGGACAGAGTAATTCACCCCTCCACTTT. Protein: CASSVRGQSNSPLHF.

Regarding this clone: No DNA is shown, since the ends of the CDR3 on it are uncertain; the CDR3 is the one TCRdb lists. The CDR3 is CASSKVWGQGASNQPQHF. The chain combines TRBV21-1 with TRBJ1-5; the listed D gene, TRBD1, was not tested against the DNA. TRBV21-1 is a recognized pseudogene. With termini counted, the CDR3 has 18 amino acids.

The genes are TRBV3-1 (or the pseudogene TRBV3-2) and TRBJ2-3, with D perhaps matching TRBD2 (5 bases). CDR3 length: 16 amino acids. V was clipped by 0 bases and J by 6 bases, with 16 bases between them. CDR1 and CDR2 (germline): LGHDT, YNNKEL (reference sequence). The CDR3 nucleotides read TGTGCCAGCAGCCAAGAGGTTGTCGGGGTGAGGGATACGCAGTATTTT. Translated: CASSQEVVGVRDTQYF.

This chain uses TRBV7-9 with TRBJ2-5; the D gene is possibly TRBD2 (6 bases). Germline-derived CDR1 and CDR2 are SEHNR and FQNEAQ (reference sequence). Trimming shortened V by 5 bases and J by 4 bases, and 14 bases separated the two germline ends. This CDR3 region has 14 residues. The CDR3 spells CASSHRDSVETQYF. The CDR3 DNA reads as TGTGCCAGCAGCCACCGGGACTCCGTAGAGACCCAGTACTTC.

The V and J genes are TRBV6-5 and TRBJ1-1; TRBD1 aligns across 7 bases. Germline V CDR1 and CDR2: MNHEY, SVGAGI. J gave up 7 bases and V 2 bases, and 7 bases lay outside the gene matches. This CDR3 has 14 amino acids. The CDR3 protein is CASSYGDRIYEAFF. CDR3 DNA sequence: TGTGCCAGCAGTTACGGGGACAGAATCTATGAAGCTTTCTTT.

The chain uses TRBV6-5 and TRBJ1-1; D is unclear. CDR3 length: 13 residues. In germline, CDR1 is MNHEY, CDR2 SVGAGI. Trimming stripped 7 bases from V and 0 bases from J, with 9 bases between. The CDR3 spells CASTLTVNTEAFF. CDR3 DNA: TGTGCCAGCACCCTAACAGTGAACACTGAAGCTTTCTTT.

The J gene is TRBJ2-7, the V gene TRBV14; 8 bases fit TRBD2. The CDR3 sequence is 16 residues long. Trimming removed 0 bases from V and 9 bases from J; junction bases left unmatched: 13. Germline V gives CDR1 SGHDN, CDR2 FVKESK. The CDR3 loop reads CASSQDTSGLYGGQYF. Here the CDR3 DNA reads TGTGCCAGCAGCCAAGACACTAGCGGCCTCTACGGCGGGCAGTACTTC.

The rearrangement links TRBV12-3 or TRBV12-4 to TRBJ2-2; D uncertain. CDR3 length: 12 amino acids. Trimming stripped 3 bases from V and 5 bases from J, with 4 bases between. This CDR3 is CASSFYTGELFF. Written as DNA, the CDR3 is TGTGCCAGCAGTTTTTATACCGGGGAGCTGTTTTTT.

The chain employs TRBV12-5 and TRBJ1-4; no firm D call. CDR1 is LGHNT, CDR2 FRNRAP, per germline. This CDR3 has 13 amino acids. V was cut by 1 base and J by 5 bases, with 5 bases left in between. DNA for the CDR3: TGTGCTAGTGGTTTGGACATCAATGAAAAACTGTTTTTT. It encodes CASGLDINEKLFF. The whole variable domain, filled in from reference TRBV12-5 and TRBJ1-4, reads DARVTQTPRHKVTEMGQEVTMRCQPILGHNTVFWYRQTMMQGLELLAYFRNRAPLDDSGMPKDRFSAEMPDATLATLKIQPSEPRDSAVYFCASGLDINEKLFFGSGTQLSVL.

The V and J genes are TRBV10-2 and TRBJ1-1; 9 positions agree with TRBD1. Germline V gene data show CDR1 as WSHSY and CDR2 as SAAADI. The CDR3 consists of 14 residues. The V segment lost 4 bases and the J segment 8 bases; nucleotides outside the gene matches: 8. The CDR3 sequence: CASSATGGREEAFF. The CDR3 DNA reads as TGCGCCAGCAGTGCGACAGGGGGTCGAGAAGAAGCTTTCTTT.

V and J are TRBV2 and TRBJ2-3; D perhaps matches TRBD2 (7 bases). The V end lost 6 bases, the J end lost 4 bases, and 20 bases lay between the germline ends. The length of the CDR3 is 16 residues. From germline, CDR1 is SNHLY and CDR2 FYNNEI. CDR3 sequence (DNA): TGTGCCAGCAGCAATTGGGGGCGGGAGATCTCAGATACGCAGTATTTT. Translating gives CASSNWGREISDTQYF. Based on the CDR3 plus reference TRBV2 and TRBJ2-3, the full variable domain is EPEVTQTPSHQVTQMGQEVILRCVPISNHLYFYWYRQILGQKVEFLVSFYNNEISEKSEIFDDQFSVERPDGSNFTLKIRSTKLEDSAMYFCASSNWGREISDTQYFGPGTRLTVL.

This clone was observed a few times. The rearrangement uses TRBV15 and TRBJ1-4; D gene unclear. The CDR3 loop spans 13 amino acids. Germline CDR1 reads LNHNV; CDR2 reads YYDKDF (reference sequence). Between the trimmed V and J ends, which lost 2 bases and 12 bases, there was a span of 13 bases. The CDR3 DNA sequence: TGTGCCACCAGCAGACCTAATGAGGGTCAACTGTTTTTT. Translating it yields CATSRPNEGQLFF.

The V gene is TRBV2, the J gene TRBJ2-1; a possible D gene is TRBD2 (5 bases). V dropped 9 bases and J dropped 0 bases, with 12 bases sitting between them. This CDR3 has 14 residues. In germline, CDR1 is SNHLY, CDR2 FYNNEI. The CDR3 here is CASYEGSSYNEQFF. CDR3 DNA sequence: TGTGCCAGTTATGAGGGCAGCTCCTACAATGAGCAGTTCTTC.

This chain connects TRBV6-2 or TRBV6-3 to TRBJ2-3, with TRBD1 matching 10 bases. CDR3 size: 17 residues. Germline V gene data show CDR1 as MNHEY and CDR2 as SVGEGT. The ends lost 0 bases at V and 4 bases at J; junction bases unmatched: 7. The CDR3 sequence is CASSYSTGGYSSDTQYF. CDR3 in DNA: TGTGCCAGCAGTTACTCGACAGGGGGCTATAGTTCAGATACGCAGTATTTT.

The chain uses TRBV4-1 and TRBJ2-7; 9 positions agree with TRBD2. The CDR3 loop spans 16 amino acids. CDR1 MGHRA and CDR2 YSYEKL come from the germline V gene. The ends lost 1 base at V and 4 bases at J; junction bases unmatched: 8. The CDR3 reads CASSQGLAGSLYEQYF. In DNA, the CDR3 is TGCGCCAGCAGCCAAGGGCTAGCGGGATCGTTGTACGAGCAGTACTTC.

This chain links TRBV7-8 with TRBJ1-1; 7 nucleotides agree with TRBD1. The CDR3 consists of 14 residues. With V trimmed by 5 bases and J by 1 base, 4 bases remained unmatched. Germline values: CDR1 SGHVS, CDR2 FQNEAQ. CDR3 bases: TGTGCCAGCAGCCACGGACAGGAGAACACTGAAGCTTTCTTT. Translation: CASSHGQENTEAFF.

V and J are TRBV19 and TRBJ2-5, with D maybe TRBD2 (6 bases). Per the germline V gene, CDR1 is LNHDA and CDR2 is SQIVND (reference sequence). Trimming stripped 1 base from V and 5 bases from J, with 20 bases between. The length of the CDR3 is 17 residues. This CDR3 is CASSIGSTSGAGETQYF. The CDR3 nucleotides are TGTGCCAGTAGTATAGGTTCGACATCGGGCGCGGGGGAGACCCAGTACTTC.